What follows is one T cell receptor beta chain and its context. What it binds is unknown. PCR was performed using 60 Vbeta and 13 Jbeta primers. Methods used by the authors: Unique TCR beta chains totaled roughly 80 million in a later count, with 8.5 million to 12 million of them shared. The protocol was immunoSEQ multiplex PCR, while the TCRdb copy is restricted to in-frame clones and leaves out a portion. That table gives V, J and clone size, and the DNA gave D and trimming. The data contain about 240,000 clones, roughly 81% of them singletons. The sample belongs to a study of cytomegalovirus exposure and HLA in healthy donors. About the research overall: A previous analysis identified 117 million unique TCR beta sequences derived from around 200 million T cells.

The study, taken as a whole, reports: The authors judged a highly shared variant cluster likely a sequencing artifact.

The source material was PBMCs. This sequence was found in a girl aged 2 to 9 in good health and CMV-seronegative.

CDR3 region: CAWRSLGTTNYGYTF. The CDR3 DNA reads TGTGCCTGGAGGTCGTTAGGGACTACTAACTATGGCTACACCTTC. The chain carries TRBV30 and TRBJ1-2; possibly TRBD1 for D (5 bases). Germline CDR1 and CDR2: GTSNPN and SVGIG (reference sequence). The CDR3 extends over 15 amino acids. With 3 bases removed from V and 0 bases from J, the gap between germline ends came to 14 bases.